The present T cell receptor (beta chain) was sequenced within a study of blood T cells in healthy people across ages. With regard to this clonotype: Its target is unknown.

Germline V gene lookup returns CDR1 MNHEY and CDR2 SMNVEV (reference sequence). The V end lost 5 bases, the J end lost 5 bases, and 13 bases lay between the germline ends. The length of the CDR3 is 13 residues. The donors, aged roughly 6 to 95, were healthy Caucasians from Russia. Primers used in a second PCR of about 6 to 12 cycles were a sample-barcoded 5' primer and a J-beta primer mix. MiXCR, applied by TCRdb to the 5' RACE reads, yields one record per CDR3 protein. The table has approximately 1.5 million distinct CDR3 sequences, roughly 43% seen once. Study-wide results and limits: Significant beta diversity loss was already apparent by age around 40, declining roughly linearly. Not knowing donor CMV status may have confounded expanded clonotype changes.

This clonotype originated in a woman aged 18-29 years in good health. The J gene is TRBJ2-7, the V gene TRBV27; TRBD2 might be the D (6 bases). Sequencing was performed on blood. Here the CDR3 reads CASSPQGGHEQYF. The DNA for the CDR3 is TGTGCCAGCAGTCCCCAGGGAGGCCACGAGCAGTACTTC.